This T cell receptor beta chain was documented in a study of blood T cell repertoires in COVID-19 (dated by TCRdb to about 2020). As for the study more broadly: The collaborator samples originated in the United States, Italy and Spain and spanned the acute and convalescent phases of COVID-19. The prospective study material was composed of cDNA or gDNA derived from T cells, B-cell-depleted T cells, or PBMCs. Subjects who had been exposed to COVID-19, were actively infected with it, or had recovered from it provided the deeply sampled blood TCRbeta repertoires that made up the dataset. The repertoires were made available in a free public database intended to serve as a resource for research on the immune response to SARS-CoV-2. Samples were obtained from the ongoing ImmuneRACE study (first 160 participants) and from over 1,000 subjects provided by 6 global collaborators. The sample metadata nearly always contained a de-identified subject ID, COVID-19 status, age in years and sex. Where HLA class I and class II types were available, the types were taken from metadata supplied by the sample provider, not from assay-based typing. Overall study outcomes, separate from this receptor: Clinical and demographic metadata were provided uncurated, with the amount varying by source and participant.

TCRbeta CDR3 regions were amplified from genomic DNA using the immunoSEQ Assay, a bias-controlled multiplex PCR. The original pipeline was this. Nucleated cell counts per sample were estimated from amplification of reference gene primers within the assay. To quantify the absolute abundance of each unique TCRbeta CDR3 rearrangement, sequence reads were collapsed and filtered. For each sample, productive Simpson clonality was calculated by taking the square root of Simpson's diversity index across productive rearrangements. Entries here come from immuneACCESS through TCRdb and include only in-frame sequences with V and J called. Some clones fail to appear in such tables; in the studies checked, an unresolved V gene covers under half of the shortfall, and the cause of the remainder is unknown. Clone size and the V and J calls come from that table; the DNA yielded D and trimming. A total of about 60,000 clones appear in this sample, about 91% of them only once. Over 11% of the sample is in the top ten clones.

With regard to this clone: The clone's antigen remains unknown. No base qualities exist here, and no much larger clone lies one base off it.

V is trimmed back by 5 bases and J by 2 bases, and the junction contains 3 bases that no gene match accounts for. Measured from the cysteine to the phenylalanine, the CDR3 is 13 residues long. CDR3 DNA only is kept here, 39 bases in frame from base 1. According to the germline V gene, CDR1 reads MNHEY and CDR2 reads SVGEGT. The collaborating institutions used their own protocols to collect whole blood in K2EDTA tubes. Collaborator samples were shipped for TCRbeta analysis as frozen whole blood, isolated PBMCs, or DNA extracted from either sample type. Material for sequencing was peripheral blood. This clonotype was obtained from a woman aged 60-70 years with active COVID-19. The V and J genes are TRBV6-2 or TRBV6-3 and TRBJ2-7; TRBD1 matches 7 bases in the middle. The CDR3: CASSPGGPYEQYF. The nucleotide sequence is TGTGCCAGCAGTCCAGGGGGTCCCTACGAGCAGTACTTC.